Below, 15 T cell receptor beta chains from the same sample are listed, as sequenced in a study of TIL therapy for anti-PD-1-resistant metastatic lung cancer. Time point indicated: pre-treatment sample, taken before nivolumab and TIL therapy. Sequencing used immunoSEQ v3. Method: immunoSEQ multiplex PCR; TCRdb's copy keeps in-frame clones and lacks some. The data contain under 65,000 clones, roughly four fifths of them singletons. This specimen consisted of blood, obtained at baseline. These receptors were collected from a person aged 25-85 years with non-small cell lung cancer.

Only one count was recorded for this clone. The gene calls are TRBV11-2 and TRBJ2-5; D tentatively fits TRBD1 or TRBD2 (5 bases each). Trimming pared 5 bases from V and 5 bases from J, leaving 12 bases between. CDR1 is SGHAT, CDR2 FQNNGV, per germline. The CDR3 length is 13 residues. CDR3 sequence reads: CASSPDRGETQYF. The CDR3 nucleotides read TGTGCCAGCAGCCCTGACAGAGGGGAGACCCAGTACTTC.

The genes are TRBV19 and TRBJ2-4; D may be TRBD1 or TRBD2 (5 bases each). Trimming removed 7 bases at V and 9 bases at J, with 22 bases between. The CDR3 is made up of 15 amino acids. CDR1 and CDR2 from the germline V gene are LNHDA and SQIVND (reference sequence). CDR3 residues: CASTLGGAGSGIQYF. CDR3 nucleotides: TGTGCCAGTACCCTTGGTGGGGCAGGGAGCGGCATTCAGTACTTC.

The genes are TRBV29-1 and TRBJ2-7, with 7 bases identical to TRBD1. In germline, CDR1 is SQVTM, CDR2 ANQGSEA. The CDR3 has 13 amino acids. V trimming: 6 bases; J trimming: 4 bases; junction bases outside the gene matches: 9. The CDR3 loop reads CSVGQHRGYEQYF. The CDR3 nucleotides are TGCAGCGTAGGACAACACAGGGGATACGAGCAGTACTTC.

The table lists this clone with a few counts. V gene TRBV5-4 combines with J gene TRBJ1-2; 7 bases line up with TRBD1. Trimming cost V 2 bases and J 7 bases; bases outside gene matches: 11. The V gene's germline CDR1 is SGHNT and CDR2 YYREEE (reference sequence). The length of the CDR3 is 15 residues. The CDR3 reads CASSFTGAARSGYTF. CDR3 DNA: TGTGCCAGCAGCTTCACAGGGGCGGCCAGGTCTGGCTACACCTTC.

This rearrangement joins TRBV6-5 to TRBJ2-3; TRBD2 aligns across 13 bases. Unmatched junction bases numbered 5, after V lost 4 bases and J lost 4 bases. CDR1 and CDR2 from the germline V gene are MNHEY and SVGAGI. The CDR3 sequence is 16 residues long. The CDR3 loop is CASSSNGLAGADTQYF. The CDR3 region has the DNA TGTGCCAGCAGTTCGAATGGACTAGCGGGGGCAGATACGCAGTATTTT.

CDR3 in DNA: TGTGCCAGCAGCAAAGAAAGGCTAGCGGGAAGCGTCGGTACGCAGTATTTT. Encoded protein: CASSKERLAGSVGTQYF. The chain recombines TRBV21-1 with TRBJ2-3; no check of the table's D call, TRBD2, against the DNA was made. TRBV21-1 is assigned pseudogene status. This CDR3 has 17 residues.

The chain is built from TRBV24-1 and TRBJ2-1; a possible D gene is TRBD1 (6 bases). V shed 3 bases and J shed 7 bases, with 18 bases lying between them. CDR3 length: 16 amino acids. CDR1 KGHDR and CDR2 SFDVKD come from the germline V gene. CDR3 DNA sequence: TGTGCCACCAGTGATCTAGGGACACCCTTGTTGAATGAGCAGTTCTTC. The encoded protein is CATSDLGTPLLNEQFF.

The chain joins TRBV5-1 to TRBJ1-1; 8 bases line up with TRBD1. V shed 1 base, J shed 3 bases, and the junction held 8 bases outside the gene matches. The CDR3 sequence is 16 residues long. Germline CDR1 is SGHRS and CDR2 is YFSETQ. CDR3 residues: CASSLLPGGLHTEAFF. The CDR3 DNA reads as TGCGCCAGCAGCTTGCTCCCAGGGGGCCTCCACACTGAAGCTTTCTTT.

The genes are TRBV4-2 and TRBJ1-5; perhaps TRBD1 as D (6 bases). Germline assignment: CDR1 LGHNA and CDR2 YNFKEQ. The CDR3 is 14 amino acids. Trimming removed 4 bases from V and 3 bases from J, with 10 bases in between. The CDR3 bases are TGTGCCAGCAGCCTACAGGGTTCCAATCAGCCCCAGCATTTT. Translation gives CASSLQGSNQPQHF.

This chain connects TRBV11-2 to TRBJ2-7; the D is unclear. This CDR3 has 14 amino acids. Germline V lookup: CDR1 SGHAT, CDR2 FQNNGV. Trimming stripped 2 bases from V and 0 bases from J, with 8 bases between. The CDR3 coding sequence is TGTGCCAGCAGCTTAAGTGTTAGCTCCTACGAGCAGTACTTC. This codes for CASSLSVSSYEQYF.

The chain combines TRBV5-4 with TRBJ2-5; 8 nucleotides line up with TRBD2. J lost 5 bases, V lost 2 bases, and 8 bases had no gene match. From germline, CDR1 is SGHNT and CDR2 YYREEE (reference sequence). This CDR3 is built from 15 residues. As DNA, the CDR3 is TGTGCCAGCAGCTTCGTCGGGGGGGGGCCGGAGACCCAGTACTTC. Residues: CASSFVGGGPETQYF.

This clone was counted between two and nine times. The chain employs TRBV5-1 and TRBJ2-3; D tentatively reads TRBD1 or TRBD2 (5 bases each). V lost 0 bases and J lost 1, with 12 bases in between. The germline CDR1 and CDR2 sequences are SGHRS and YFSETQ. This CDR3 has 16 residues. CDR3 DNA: TGCGCCAGCAGCTTGGTTTCGGGGCTGGGCACAGATACGCAGTATTTT. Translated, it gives CASSLVSGLGTDTQYF. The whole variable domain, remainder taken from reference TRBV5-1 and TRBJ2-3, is KAGVTQTPRYLIKTRGQQVTLSCSPISGHRSVSWYQQTPGQGLQFLFEYFSETQRNKGNFPGRFSGRQFSNSRSEMNVSTLELGDSALYLCASSLVSGLGTDTQYFGPGTRLTVL.

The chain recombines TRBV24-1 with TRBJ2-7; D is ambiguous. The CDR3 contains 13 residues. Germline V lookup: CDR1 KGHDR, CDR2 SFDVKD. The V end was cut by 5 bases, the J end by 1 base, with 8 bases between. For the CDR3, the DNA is TGTGCCACCAGTGGTCCAGGTTCCTACGAGCAGTACTTC. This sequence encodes CATSGPGSYEQYF.

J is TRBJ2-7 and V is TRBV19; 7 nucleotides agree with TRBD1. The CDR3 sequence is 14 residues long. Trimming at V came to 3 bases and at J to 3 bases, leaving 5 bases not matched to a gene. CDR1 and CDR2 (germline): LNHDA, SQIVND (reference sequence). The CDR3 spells CASSIGTAGYEQYF. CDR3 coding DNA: TGTGCCAGTAGTATTGGGACAGCCGGCTACGAGCAGTACTTC.

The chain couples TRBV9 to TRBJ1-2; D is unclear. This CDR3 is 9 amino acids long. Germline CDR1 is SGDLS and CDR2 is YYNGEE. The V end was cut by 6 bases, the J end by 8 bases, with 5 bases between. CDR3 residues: CASTRGYTF. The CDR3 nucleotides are TGTGCCAGCACCAGGGGCTACACCTTC.